This T cell receptor beta chain originates from a study of T cell repertoires in cytomegalovirus infection. In TCRdb, the reads were re-called with MiXCR into one record per CDR3 protein. Among roughly 630,000 distinct CDR3 sequences listed, about 24% were seen once. The sequenced sample consisted of CD8+ T cells from PBMCs. The sequence was collected from a human donor in good health (CMV status not recorded). Some clones in this sample may be carry-over from other donors' samples.

In DNA, the CDR3 is TGTGCCAGCAGCCCTGACAGTTTTCAAGAGACCCAGTACTTC. As protein: CASSPDSFQETQYF. The gene calls are TRBV12-3 or TRBV12-4 and TRBJ2-5; tentative D call: TRBD1 (5 bases). Trimming removed 6 bases from V and 2 bases from J, with 13 bases in between. The CDR3 has 14 amino acids.